One and the same sample provided the 24 T cell receptor beta chains below, sequenced in a study of radiation and T cells in renal cell carcinoma. TCRdb's copy holds only in-frame clones and misses some; the assay was immunoSEQ multiplex PCR. The repertoire includes roughly 130,000 clones, about 88% of them detected once, and about 12% sits in the top ten. Time point here: baseline pretreatment blood. The treatment is: 15 Gy SBRT to primary tumor, nephrectomy 4 weeks later. The sequenced sample was blood, obtained from a patient whose treatment included radiotherapy and nephrectomy. Receptors were obtained from a woman between 45 and 60 years old with renal cell carcinoma.

This clone was counted once. The chain joins TRBV4-1 to TRBJ1-2, with 8 bases identical to TRBD1. The CDR3 sequence is 15 residues long. Trimming removed 1 base from V and 6 bases from J; junction bases left unmatched: 7. The germline V gene has CDR1 MGHRA and CDR2 YSYEKL. As DNA, the CDR3 is TGCGCCAGCAGCCAAGGCCGAGGACAGGGAGATGGCTACACCTTC. Encoded protein: CASSQGRGQGDGYTF.

The chain combines TRBV5-1 with TRBJ2-1, with 13 bases aligning to TRBD2. In germline, CDR1 is SGHRS, CDR2 YFSETQ. The CDR3 runs 16 residues. V lost 4 bases to trimming and J lost 5 bases; unmatched junction nucleotides: 6. CDR3 sequence: CASSPRTSGGNNEQFF. For the CDR3, the DNA is TGCGCCAGCAGCCCACGGACTAGCGGGGGAAACAATGAGCAGTTCTTC.

The rearrangement links TRBV19 to TRBJ1-1; the D gene is possibly TRBD1 (6 bases). The germline V and J ends were trimmed by 1 base and 7 bases, with 13 bases remaining between them. The CDR3 extends over 14 amino acids. Germline V gene lookup returns CDR1 LNHDA and CDR2 SQIVND (reference sequence). DNA for the CDR3: TGTGCCAGTAGTATAGCGAGGGGGGGGAATGAAGCTTTCTTT. The encoded protein is CASSIARGGNEAFF.

This clone was observed a few times. This chain joins TRBV19 and TRBJ1-2, with no clear D. The V end lost 7 bases, the J end lost 8 bases, and 14 bases lay between the germline ends. Germline lookup yields CDR1 LNHDA and CDR2 SQIVND (reference sequence). The CDR3 loop spans 12 amino acids. DNA of the CDR3: TGTGCCAGTACCCCGGGCTCCCGGGGCTACACCTTC. Amino acids: CASTPGSRGYTF.

J is TRBJ2-4 and V is TRBV29-1; D possibly corresponds to TRBD2 (5 bases). Germline values: CDR1 SQVTM, CDR2 ANQGSEA. V was clipped by 6 bases and J by 5 bases, with 23 bases between them. This CDR3 is built from 16 residues. CDR3 amino acids: CSVLGLGPGLENIQYF. The DNA for the CDR3 is TGCAGCGTCCTAGGACTGGGCCCCGGTTTGGAAAACATTCAGTACTTC. Based on the CDR3 plus reference TRBV29-1 and TRBJ2-4, the full variable domain is SAVISQKPSRDICQRGTSLTIQCQVDSQVTMMFWYRQQPGQSLTLIATANQGSEATYESGFVIDKFPISRPNLTFSTLTVSNMSPEDSSIYLCSVLGLGPGLENIQYFGAGTRLSVL.

The chain uses TRBV5-1 and TRBJ1-6, with 9 bases fitting TRBD1. CDR1 is SGHRS and CDR2 is YFSETQ in the germline V gene. V was clipped by 1 base and J by 3 bases; unmatched bases: 2. This CDR3 spans 16 amino acids. CDR3 loop: CASSLSGQGYNSPLHF. DNA for the CDR3: TGCGCCAGCAGCTTGTCGGGACAGGGCTATAATTCACCCCTCCACTTT.

The chain recombines TRBV21-1 with TRBJ2-7; TRBD1 was called by the table and not checked on the DNA. TRBV21-1 is noted as a pseudogene. The CDR3 is 17 amino acids. CDR3 protein: CASRDRIRDRGPYEQYF. The CDR3 DNA reads as TGTGCCAGCAGAGACCGGATCCGGGACAGGGGACCCTACGAGCAGTACTTC.

The genes are TRBV7-9 and TRBJ2-7; 7 nucleotides align to TRBD2. Germline CDR1 and CDR2: SEHNR and FQNEAQ (reference sequence). V shed 0 bases and J 0 bases; nucleotides not matched to a gene: 2. CDR3 length: 15 amino acids. The CDR3 nucleotides are TGTGCCAGCAGCTTAGCGGGGACTACCTCCTACGAGCAGTACTTC. Translation gives CASSLAGTTSYEQYF.

This rearrangement joins TRBV19 to TRBJ1-6; D unclear. In germline, CDR1 is LNHDA, CDR2 SQIVND (reference sequence). This CDR3 contains 16 residues. The V gene lost 1 base and the J gene lost 6 bases, with 13 bases spanning the gap. DNA of the CDR3: TGTGCCAGTAGTATAGCGTTCGGGGTTATTAATTCACCCCTCCACTTT. Translating it yields CASSIAFGVINSPLHF.

The chain employs TRBV7-9 and TRBJ1-2; D uncertain. Germline CDR1 SEHNR, CDR2 FQNEAQ (reference sequence). V gave up 5 bases and J gave up 4 bases, with 11 bases separating them. This CDR3 has 13 residues. The CDR3 DNA follows: TGTGCCAGCAGCCAAGACGGGAGCTATGGCTACACCTTC. This encodes CASSQDGSYGYTF. The whole variable domain, filled in from reference TRBV7-9 and TRBJ1-2, reads DTGVSQNPRHKITKRGQNVTFRCDPISEHNRLYWYRQTLGQGPEFLTYFQNEAQLEKSRLLSDRFSAERPKGSFSTLEIQRTEQGDSAMYLCASSQDGSYGYTFGSGTRLTVV.

V gene TRBV6-5 combines with J gene TRBJ1-1, with a tentative D call TRBD1 (5 bases). Per germline, CDR1 MNHEY and CDR2 SVGAGI. The CDR3 has 14 amino acids. The V and J ends lost 0 bases and 4 bases respectively, with 9 bases between them. The CDR3 DNA follows: TGTGCCAGCAGTTACTCGTTCAGGGTCACTGAAGCTTTCTTT. Translation: CASSYSFRVTEAFF.

This chain joins TRBV6-4 and TRBJ1-1; 11 bases match TRBD1. In germline, CDR1 is MRHNA, CDR2 SNTAGT. V lost 4 bases and J lost 11; bases outside the gene matches: 6. This CDR3 region has 13 residues. This CDR3 is CASSAGQGGDAFF. Written as DNA, the CDR3 is TGTGCCAGCAGTGCGGGACAGGGGGGGGACGCTTTCTTT.

V and J are TRBV19 and TRBJ1-1, with D uncertain. The CDR3 runs to 12 residues. Trimming cost V 5 bases and J 3 bases, with 7 bases left between them. CDR1 LNHDA and CDR2 SQIVND come from the germline V gene (reference sequence). The CDR3 reads CASSYSYTEAFF. The CDR3 nucleotides are TGTGCCAGTAGTTACAGTTACACTGAAGCTTTCTTT.

The genes are TRBV18 and TRBJ2-6; a possible D gene is TRBD1 (5 bases). The CDR3 contains 19 residues. Trimming removed 2 bases at V and 2 bases at J, with 19 bases between. Germline CDR1 is KGHSH and CDR2 is LQKENI. The CDR3, as DNA: TGTGCCAGCTCACCATCTGCCAGGGCCACGCCTACTGGGGCCAACGTCCTGACTTTC. This translates into CASSPSARATPTGANVLTF.

This chain links TRBV7-8 with TRBJ2-3; D gene ambiguous. Trimming took off 5 bases at V and 4 bases at J, with 13 bases between the two ends. In germline, CDR1 is SGHVS, CDR2 FQNEAQ. CDR3 size: 14 residues. CDR3 sequence: CASSPVISSDTQYF. The CDR3 bases are TGTGCCAGCAGCCCCGTTATATCATCAGATACGCAGTATTTT.

The chain links TRBV19 to TRBJ2-5; 8 positions match TRBD1. The V segment lost 8 bases and the J segment 7 bases; nucleotides outside the gene matches: 9. CDR3 size: 13 residues. Germline V gives CDR1 LNHDA, CDR2 SQIVND (reference sequence). The CDR3 region has the DNA TGTGCCAGTCGCCGGACAGGGACGGTGACCCAGTACTTC. Protein product: CASRRTGTVTQYF.

The chain recombines TRBV5-1 with TRBJ2-2; D could derive from TRBD1 or TRBD2 (5 bases each). Per germline, CDR1 SGHRS and CDR2 YFSETQ. CDR3 length: 15 amino acids. V was cut by 2 bases and J by 5 bases, with 13 bases left in between. This CDR3 is CASSFGGGDTGELFF. As DNA, the CDR3 is TGCGCCAGCAGCTTTGGTGGGGGAGATACCGGGGAGCTGTTTTTT.

This chain joins TRBV4-3 and TRBJ1-5; D is ambiguous. The CDR3 consists of 16 residues. The germline V gene encodes CDR1 LGHNA and CDR2 YSLEER. Deletions cut 0 bases from V and 5 bases from J, with 14 bases between. The CDR3 DNA follows: TGCGCCAGCAGCCAAGAACGGAAATTGGGTCATCAGCCCCAGCATTTT. This gives the protein CASSQERKLGHQPQHF.

The V and J genes are TRBV5-4 and TRBJ2-7, with D tentatively TRBD2 (5 bases). This CDR3 has 11 residues. CDR1 and CDR2 (germline): SGHNT, YYREEE (reference sequence). The V and J ends lost 4 bases and 9 bases respectively, with 11 bases between them. This CDR3 reads CASSGGGRQYF. DNA of the CDR3: TGTGCCAGCAGCGGAGGAGGTAGGCAGTACTTC.

The V gene is TRBV6-6, the J gene TRBJ1-1; D unresolved. Germline V gene data show CDR1 as MNHNY and CDR2 as SVGAGI (reference sequence). Trimming shortened V by 7 bases and J by 1 base, and 10 bases separated the two germline ends. The CDR3 loop spans 13 amino acids. The DNA for the CDR3 is TGTGCCAGCAACGAAGGGAGGAACACTGAAGCTTTCTTT. Protein sequence: CASNEGRNTEAFF.

The rearrangement uses TRBV9 and TRBJ2-5, with 7 bases lining up with TRBD2. The CDR3 totals 14 residues. Germline V CDR1 and CDR2: SGDLS, YYNGEE. The V gene end was trimmed by 4 bases and the J gene end by 1 base; junction bases not matched to a gene: 4. DNA for the CDR3: TGTGCCAGCAGCACCCGGGGGGTCCAAGAGACCCAGTACTTC. It encodes CASSTRGVQETQYF.

This clone was counted between two and nine times. The CDR3 DNA is TGTGCCACCAGCAGAGGGACTAGCGGGGGGGCCTATGAGCAGTTCTTC. Translation gives CATSRGTSGGAYEQFF. The chain has TRBV15 and TRBJ2-1; 15 nucleotides match TRBD2. CDR1 is LNHNV and CDR2 is YYDKDF in the germline V gene (reference sequence). The V gene end was trimmed by 1 base and the J gene end by 8 bases; junction bases not matched to a gene: 3. This CDR3 spans 16 amino acids.

In DNA form, the CDR3 reads TGTGCCAGCAGTTTAGGCAGGAGGACCGGGGAGCTGTTTTTT. This codes for CASSLGRRTGELFF. The rearrangement links TRBV6-6 to TRBJ2-2, with D possibly being TRBD2 (5 bases). CDR1 and CDR2 (germline): MNHNY, SVGAGI (reference sequence). The V gene lost 4 bases and the J gene lost 5 bases, with 11 bases spanning the gap. This CDR3 is built from 14 residues.

The rearrangement uses TRBV19 and TRBJ1-2; D call uncertain. Germline V gene data show CDR1 as LNHDA and CDR2 as SQIVND (reference sequence). The CDR3 spans 13 residues. V was pared by 1 base and J by 7 bases, with 10 bases between. CDR3 region: CASSIGGKGGYTF. DNA for the CDR3: TGTGCCAGTAGTATAGGTGGCAAGGGTGGCTACACCTTC.